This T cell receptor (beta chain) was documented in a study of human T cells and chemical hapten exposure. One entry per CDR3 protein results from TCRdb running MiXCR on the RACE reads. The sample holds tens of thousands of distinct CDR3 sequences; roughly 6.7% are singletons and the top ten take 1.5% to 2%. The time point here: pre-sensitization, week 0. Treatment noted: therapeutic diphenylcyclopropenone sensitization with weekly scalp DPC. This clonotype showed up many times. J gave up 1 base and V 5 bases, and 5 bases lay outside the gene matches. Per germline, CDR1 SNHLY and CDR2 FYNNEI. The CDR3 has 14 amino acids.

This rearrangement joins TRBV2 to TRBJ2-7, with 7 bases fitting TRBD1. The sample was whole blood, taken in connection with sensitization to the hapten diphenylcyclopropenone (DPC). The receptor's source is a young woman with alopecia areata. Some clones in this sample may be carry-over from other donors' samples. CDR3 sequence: CASSPRQGSYEQYF. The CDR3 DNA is TGTGCCAGCAGTCCGAGACAGGGATCCTACGAGCAGTACTTC.